This entry features one T cell receptor (beta chain) sequence. The germline CDR1 and CDR2 sequences are SGDLS and YYNGEE. The CDR3 is 14 residues long. V lost 3 bases, J lost 6 bases, and 14 bases lay in between. This sample was taken from a study of T cell changes during pregnancy in multiple sclerosis. Repertoires were generated with immunoSEQ multiplex PCR, while TCRdb's copy carries only in-frame clones and drops some. Here the sample spans some 67,000 clones, about 90% being singletons. This material consisted of peripheral blood, taken in the first trimester of pregnancy. This chain uses TRBV9 with TRBJ2-3, with D possibly TRBD1 on 6 matching bases. The origin of this receptor is a female donor with multiple sclerosis, enrolled in a pregnancy study. The CDR3 here is CASSEGTLPDTQYF. CDR3 nucleotide sequence: TGTGCCAGCAGCGAGGGGACACTGCCCGATACGCAGTATTTT.